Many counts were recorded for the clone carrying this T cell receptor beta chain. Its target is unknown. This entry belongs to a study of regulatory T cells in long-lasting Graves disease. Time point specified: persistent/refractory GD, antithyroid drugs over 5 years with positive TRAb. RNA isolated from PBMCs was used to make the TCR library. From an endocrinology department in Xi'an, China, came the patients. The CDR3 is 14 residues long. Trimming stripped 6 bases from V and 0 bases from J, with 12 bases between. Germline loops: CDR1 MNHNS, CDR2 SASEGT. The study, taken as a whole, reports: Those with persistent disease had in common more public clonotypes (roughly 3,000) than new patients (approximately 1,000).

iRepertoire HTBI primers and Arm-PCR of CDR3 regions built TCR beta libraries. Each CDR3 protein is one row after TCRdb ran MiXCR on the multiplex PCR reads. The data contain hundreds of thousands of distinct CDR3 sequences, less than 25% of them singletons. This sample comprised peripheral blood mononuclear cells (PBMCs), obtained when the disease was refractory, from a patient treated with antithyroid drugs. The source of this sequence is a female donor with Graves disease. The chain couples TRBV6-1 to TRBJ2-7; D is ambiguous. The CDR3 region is CASSRVKGSYEQYF. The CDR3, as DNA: TGTGCCAGCAGCCGAGTCAAGGGCTCCTACGAGCAGTACTTC.